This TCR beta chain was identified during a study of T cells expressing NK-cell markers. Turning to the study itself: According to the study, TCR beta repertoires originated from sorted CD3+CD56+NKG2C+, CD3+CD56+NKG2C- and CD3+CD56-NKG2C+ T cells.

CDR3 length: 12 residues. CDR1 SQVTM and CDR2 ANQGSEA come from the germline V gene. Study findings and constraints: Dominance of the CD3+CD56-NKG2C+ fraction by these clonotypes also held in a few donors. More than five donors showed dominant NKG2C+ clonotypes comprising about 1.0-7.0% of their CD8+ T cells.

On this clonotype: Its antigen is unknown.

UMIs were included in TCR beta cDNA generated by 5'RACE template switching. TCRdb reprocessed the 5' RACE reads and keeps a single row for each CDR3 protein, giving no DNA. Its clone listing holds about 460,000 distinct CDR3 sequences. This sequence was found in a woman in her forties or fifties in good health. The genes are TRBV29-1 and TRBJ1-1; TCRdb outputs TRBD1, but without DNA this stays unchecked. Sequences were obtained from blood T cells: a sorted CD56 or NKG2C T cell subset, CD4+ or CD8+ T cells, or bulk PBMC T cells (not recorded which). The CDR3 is CSVGEGSTEAFF.